One sample yielded the 5 T cell receptor beta chains listed below, sequenced in a study of OX40 agonist ivuxolimab in advanced cancers. Repertoires were generated with immunoSEQ multiplex PCR, while TCRdb's copy carries only in-frame clones and drops some. The sample shows 45,000 to 55,000 clones, approximately 83% of them seen only once. The sample in question was CD4+ or CD8+ T cells sorted from blood, obtained in a trial of the OX40 agonist ivuxolimab. Receptors were obtained from an adult with an advanced solid tumor such as melanoma, head and neck, liver or kidney cancer.

The chain recombines TRBV9 with TRBJ1-2; D is uncertain. The length of the CDR3 is 14 residues. Trimming removed 0 bases from V and 1 base from J, with 7 bases in between. Per germline, CDR1 SGDLS and CDR2 YYNGEE. The CDR3 DNA sequence: TGTGCCAGCAGCGTAGATAACGGTAACTATGGCTACACCTTC. Amino acid sequence: CASSVDNGNYGYTF.

V gene TRBV30 combines with J gene TRBJ1-2; D is uncertain. The CDR3 has 11 residues. Between the trimmed V and J ends, which lost 4 bases and 2 bases, there was a span of 5 bases. Germline CDR1 and CDR2: GTSNPN and SVGIG (reference sequence). The CDR3 DNA reads TGTGCCTGGATTGAGAACTATGGCTACACCTTC. It encodes CAWIENYGYTF.

The chain is built from TRBV7-2 and TRBJ1-1, with unresolved D. CDR1 SGHTA and CDR2 FQGNSA come from the germline V gene. Trimming removed 5 bases at V and 1 base at J, with 14 bases between. This CDR3 is 15 amino acids long. The CDR3, as DNA: TGTGCCAGCAGCCTAGAGGATGTTGGGAACACTGAAGCTTTCTTT. It specifies CASSLEDVGNTEAFF.

V gene TRBV19 combines with J gene TRBJ2-7, with 12 positions matching TRBD2. Germline assignment: CDR1 LNHDA and CDR2 SQIVND (reference sequence). With V trimmed by 5 bases and J by 2 bases, 4 bases remained unmatched. The CDR3 is 15 amino acids. CDR3 loop: CASSLASGGAYEQYF. The DNA for the CDR3 is TGTGCCAGTAGTTTGGCTAGCGGGGGGGCCTACGAGCAGTACTTC.

This chain joins TRBV11-2 and TRBJ1-6; D remains unclear. CDR3 size: 14 residues. The ends were cut back, 7 bases at V and 15 bases at J, with 22 bases in the middle. From germline, CDR1 is SGHAT and CDR2 FQNNGV. CDR3 sequence (DNA): TGTGCCAGCACCAACTCCGCTTTGGTACAAAACCTCCACTTT. Translated: CASTNSALVQNLHF.